These 24 T cell receptor beta chains originate from one sample sequenced in a study of B cell selection in AIRE deficiency. Sequencing used immunoSEQ multiplex PCR; TCRdb keeps in-frame clones, though not all of them. The sample carries some 25,000 clones, around 95% recorded once. Sorting defined conventional CD4 T cells as CD4+CD127+. Sequencing was carried out using CD4+CD127+ conventional T cells sorted from PBMCs. Receptor source: a human donor in good health.

The genes are TRBV7-8 and TRBJ2-7; 8 bases match TRBD2. The ends lost 5 bases at V and 3 bases at J; junction bases unmatched: 18. CDR3 size: 18 residues. In germline, CDR1 is SGHVS, CDR2 FQNEAQ. The CDR3 loop reads CASSPLFLAGLGGYEQYF. CDR3 nucleotides: TGTGCCAGCAGCCCCCTCTTCCTAGCGGGCCTGGGGGGCTACGAGCAGTACTTC.

The rearrangement uses TRBV7-2 and TRBJ2-1, with TRBD2 as a possible D gene (5 bases). CDR3 length equals 13 residues. Germline CDR1 and CDR2: SGHTA and FQGNSA. Between the trimmed V and J ends, which lost 5 bases and 8 bases, there was a span of 13 bases. The CDR3, as DNA: TGTGCCAGCAGCCCAGGACCGAGGGATGAGCAGTTCTTC. This translates into CASSPGPRDEQFF. Together with reference TRBV7-2 and TRBJ2-1, the CDR3 gives the full variable domain: GAGVSQSPSNKVTEKGKDVELRCDPISGHTALYWYRQSLGQGLEFLIYFQGNSAPDKSGLPSDRFSAERTGGSVSTLTIQRTQQEDSAVYLCASSPGPRDEQFFGPGTRLTVL.

V usage is TRBV2 and J usage is TRBJ1-2; D is ambiguous. Between the trimmed V and J ends, which lost 4 bases and 4 bases, there was a span of 10 bases. CDR3 length: 13 residues. Germline CDR1 and CDR2: SNHLY and FYNNEI. CDR3 in amino acids: CASSVSGPYGYTF. CDR3 sequence (DNA): TGTGCCAGCAGTGTCTCAGGCCCCTATGGCTACACCTTC.

The chain couples TRBV9 to TRBJ2-7; TRBD2 is a possible D gene (5 bases). Trimming took 0 bases from V and 1 from J, leaving 11 bases between them. Looked up from germline, CDR1 is SGDLS and CDR2 is YYNGEE. This CDR3 has 15 amino acids. The CDR3 loop is CASSVGAGASYEQYF. CDR3 sequence (DNA): TGTGCCAGCAGCGTAGGGGCGGGCGCGTCCTACGAGCAGTACTTC.

V is TRBV5-4 and J is TRBJ2-7, with D unresolved. Trimming shortened V by 4 bases and J by 4 bases, and 12 bases separated the two germline ends. The CDR3 length is 13 residues. Germline-derived CDR1 and CDR2 are SGHNT and YYREEE (reference sequence). The CDR3 DNA reads as TGTGCCAGCAGCCAACCACCGGTTTACGAGCAGTACTTC. Residues: CASSQPPVYEQYF.

The chain joins TRBV30 to TRBJ2-1; D ambiguous. Germline V lookup: CDR1 GTSNPN, CDR2 SVGIG (reference sequence). V lost 1 base and J lost 6, with 10 bases in between. This CDR3 has 13 amino acids. The CDR3 reads CAWSAWTTNEQFF. DNA for the CDR3: TGTGCCTGGAGTGCGTGGACCACCAATGAGCAGTTCTTC.

V and J are TRBV19 and TRBJ2-1; 13 nucleotides align to TRBD2. The CDR3 covers 17 residues. V lost 3 bases and J lost 10; bases outside the gene matches: 12. In germline, CDR1 is LNHDA, CDR2 SQIVND (reference sequence). CDR3 residues: CASSIAATGLAGNEQFF. The CDR3 DNA follows: TGTGCCAGTAGTATTGCAGCGACGGGACTAGCGGGGAACGAGCAGTTCTTC.

This chain connects TRBV6-1 to TRBJ2-3; no clear D. The CDR3 loop spans 13 amino acids. The germline gives CDR1 MNHNS, CDR2 SASEGT. Deletions cut 7 bases from V and 5 bases from J, with 13 bases between. The CDR3 DNA reads as TGTGCCAGCACCGAGAGGCCCATAGATACGCAGTATTTT. Its translation: CASTERPIDTQYF.

This chain's CDR3 is CASTIPRSYNEQFF. The CDR3 DNA reads TGTGCCAGCACCATACCACGTTCCTACAATGAGCAGTTCTTC. The chain employs TRBV2 and TRBJ2-1; D is unclear. The CDR3 is made up of 14 amino acids. V was clipped by 7 bases and J by 1 base, with 11 bases between them. From germline, CDR1 is SNHLY and CDR2 FYNNEI.

This chain links TRBV29-1 with TRBJ2-7; 8 bases fit TRBD2. CDR1 and CDR2 (germline): SQVTM, ANQGSEA. This CDR3 region has 14 residues. V shed 1 base, J shed 0 bases, and the junction held 2 bases outside the gene matches. As DNA, the CDR3 is TGCAGCGTTGAAGTTAGCGGGACCTCCTACGAGCAGTACTTC. Amino acid sequence: CSVEVSGTSYEQYF.

The chain combines TRBV2 with TRBJ1-1; D uncertain. CDR1 and CDR2 from the germline V gene are SNHLY and FYNNEI. The CDR3 runs 13 residues. Trimming shortened V by 7 bases and J by 0 bases, and 9 bases separated the two germline ends. Here the CDR3 reads CASTTELNTEAFF. As DNA, the CDR3 is TGTGCCAGCACCACAGAACTGAACACTGAAGCTTTCTTT. Using reference TRBV2 and TRBJ1-1 for the parts outside the CDR3, the full variable domain is EPEVTQTPSHQVTQMGQEVILRCVPISNHLYFYWYRQILGQKVEFLVSFYNNEISEKSEIFDDQFSVERPDGSNFTLKIRSTKLEDSAMYFCASTTELNTEAFFGQGTRLTVV.

The rearrangement uses TRBV7-8 and TRBJ2-5, with 8 bases matching TRBD2. CDR3 length equals 15 residues. V dropped 4 bases and J dropped 2; count of bases not matched to a gene: 6. Germline V CDR1 and CDR2: SGHVS, FQNEAQ. The CDR3 is CASSSSGSDQETQYF. The CDR3 DNA is TGTGCCAGCAGCTCGAGCGGGAGTGATCAAGAGACCCAGTACTTC.

This rearrangement joins TRBV7-9 to TRBJ1-1; 7 bases align to TRBD1. Per the germline V gene, CDR1 is SEHNR and CDR2 is FQNEAQ (reference sequence). J was trimmed by 4 bases and V by 1 base; bases with no gene match: 9. The length of the CDR3 is 16 residues. DNA for the CDR3: TGTGCCAGCAGCTTAGGCTCGGGTTCAGGGGGCACTGAAGCTTTCTTT. Translated: CASSLGSGSGGTEAFF.

This chain links TRBV7-8 with TRBJ2-5; the D is unclear. Per germline, CDR1 SGHVS and CDR2 FQNEAQ. Trimming stripped 0 bases from V and 5 bases from J, with 4 bases between. The CDR3 totals 12 residues. This CDR3 reads CASSLARETQYF. CDR3 coding DNA: TGTGCCAGCAGCTTAGCCAGGGAGACCCAGTACTTC.

This clone was seen more than once but under ten times. This chain connects TRBV10-3 to TRBJ2-1, with 10 bases aligning to TRBD2. With 3 bases clipped from V and 10 bases from J, the junction kept 9 bases outside the gene matches. Germline V CDR1 and CDR2: ENHRY, SYGVKD. The CDR3 is 15 amino acids. The CDR3 reads CAISDALAGAGEQFF. CDR3 sequence (DNA): TGTGCCATCAGTGACGCCCTAGCGGGAGCGGGGGAGCAGTTCTTC.

This clone has just a few counts. The CDR3 coding sequence is TGTGCCAGCAGTTACTCCCGGACTACAGATACGCAGTATTTT. It specifies CASSYSRTTDTQYF. This chain joins TRBV6-6 and TRBJ2-3; a weak D match, TRBD2 (5 bases). The germline CDR1 and CDR2 sequences are MNHNY and SVGAGI (reference sequence). This CDR3 spans 14 amino acids. Trimming left V 0 bases short and J 3 bases short, with 7 bases between.

The V and J genes are TRBV19 and TRBJ2-1; TRBD1 might be the D (6 bases). Germline CDR1 LNHDA, CDR2 SQIVND (reference sequence). Between the trimmed V and J ends, which lost 5 bases and 0 bases, there was a span of 11 bases. The CDR3 consists of 15 residues. CDR3 sequence: CASSQRGGSYNEQFF. The CDR3 DNA is TGTGCCAGTAGTCAACGAGGGGGCTCCTACAATGAGCAGTTCTTC.

The J gene is TRBJ2-3, the V gene TRBV5-1, with a possible D match to TRBD2 (6 bases). Per the germline V gene, CDR1 is SGHRS and CDR2 is YFSETQ. The V end was cut by 3 bases, the J end by 1 base, with 15 bases between. The CDR3 runs 16 residues. The CDR3 here is CASSSGLRGGTDTQYF. In DNA, the CDR3 is TGCGCCAGCAGCTCCGGACTACGAGGGGGCACAGATACGCAGTATTTT. Full variable domain (outside the CDR3, taken from reference TRBV5-1 and TRBJ2-3): KAGVTQTPRYLIKTRGQQVTLSCSPISGHRSVSWYQQTPGQGLQFLFEYFSETQRNKGNFPGRFSGRQFSNSRSEMNVSTLELGDSALYLCASSSGLRGGTDTQYFGPGTRLTVL.

The chain carries TRBV25-1 and TRBJ2-3; 7 nucleotides agree with TRBD2. Germline V lookup: CDR1 MGHDK, CDR2 SYGVNS. Trimming took 5 bases from V and 2 from J; bases not matched to a gene: 4. CDR3 length: 14 amino acids. Written as DNA, the CDR3 is TGTGCCAGCAGTATAGCGGGTCCCACAGATACGCAGTATTTT. It translates to CASSIAGPTDTQYF.

This clone appeared once. The chain joins TRBV6-1 to TRBJ1-5; a weak D match, TRBD1 (5 bases). V lost 7 bases and J 1 base, leaving 8 bases between the germline ends. This CDR3 has 13 amino acids. Per the germline V gene, CDR1 is MNHNS and CDR2 is SASEGT. The CDR3, as DNA: TGTGCCAGCAAAAGGGACAGCAATCAGCCCCAGCATTTT. As protein: CASKRDSNQPQHF.

The chain employs TRBV5-6 and TRBJ2-7; D is perhaps TRBD1 or TRBD2 (5 bases each). Germline V gene lookup returns CDR1 SGHDT and CDR2 YYEEEE. Trimming shortened V by 3 bases and J by 3 bases, and 13 bases separated the two germline ends. The CDR3 consists of 14 residues. This CDR3 reads CASSSPGTHYEQYF. CDR3 nucleotide sequence: TGTGCCAGCAGCTCCCCTGGGACGCACTACGAGCAGTACTTC. Looking up the rest from reference TRBV5-6 and TRBJ2-7 gives the full variable domain: DAGVTQSPTHLIKTRGQQVTLRCSPKSGHDTVSWYQQALGQGPQFIFQYYEEEERQRGNFPDRFSGHQFPNYSSELNVNALLLGDSALYLCASSSPGTHYEQYFGPGTRLTVT.

This clone was counted a single time. The chain carries TRBV27 and TRBJ2-5, with D perhaps matching TRBD1 (6 bases). This CDR3 is built from 16 residues. Germline CDR1 reads MNHEY; CDR2 reads SMNVEV (reference sequence). Trimming removed 7 bases at V and 4 bases at J, with 22 bases between. DNA of the CDR3: TGTGCCAGCACAACCCGCTCCCGGGAAGGGGGAGAGACCCAGTACTTC. Its translation: CASTTRSREGGETQYF.

The V and J genes are TRBV27 and TRBJ2-3, with D uncertain. The germline gives CDR1 MNHEY, CDR2 SMNVEV (reference sequence). The CDR3 covers 15 residues. Trimming took off 2 bases at V and 5 bases at J, with 14 bases between the two ends. CDR3 amino acids: CASSLRAQRGDTQYF. DNA for the CDR3: TGTGCCAGCAGTTTACGAGCGCAACGAGGAGATACGCAGTATTTT.

The rearrangement uses TRBV18 and TRBJ1-6; 7 bases match TRBD1. V trimming: 3 bases; J trimming: 13 bases; junction bases outside the gene matches: 12. The CDR3 covers 15 residues. Germline CDR1 reads KGHSH; CDR2 reads LQKENI. CDR3 DNA: TGTGCCAGCTCACCTACTGGACAGGACTTCTCGCCCCTCCACTTT. Its protein product is CASSPTGQDFSPLHF.